This TCR beta chain emerged from a study of CD8+CD57+ T cells in acquired aplastic anemia. Study results and limitations: Researchers report that around 31 CD8+ CDR3 sequences appeared in both patients and controls.

V lost 1 base, J lost 2 bases, and 6 bases lay in between. The CDR3 extends over 13 amino acids. Germline V CDR1 and CDR2: SGHVS, FQNEAQ. As concerns this clonotype: Antigen unknown.

The template for TCR beta VDJ and CDR3 sequence profiling was genomic DNA. MiXCR, applied by TCRdb to the reads, yields one record per CDR3 protein. This table has fewer than 250,000 distinct CDR3 sequences, less than 65% appearing once. The material sequenced was sorted CD4+, CD8+, or CD8+CD57+ T cells (not recorded which) from PBMCs. The chain carries TRBV7-8 and TRBJ2-7; D gene unclear. The TCR sequence derives from a human donor in good health, serving as a control. CDR3 sequence: CASSLEITYEQYF. CDR3 DNA: TGTGCCAGCAGCTTAGAAATAACCTACGAGCAGTACTTC.